These 31 T cell receptor beta chains share one sample of origin, sequenced in a study of blood T cell repertoires in COVID-19 (dated by TCRdb to between 2020 and 2021). The library was generated by the immunoSEQ multiplex PCR assay. TCRdb took this table from immuneACCESS and kept in-frame rearrangements with V and J called. Such tables lack part of the clones; where checked against another copy, unresolved V genes explain under half of the gap, and the rest is unexplained. This sample comprises under 350,000 clones, 89% of them detected only once. The top ten clonotypes cover around 1.7% of the sample. The material sequenced was PBMCs or T cells enriched from blood (not recorded which). The source is a woman between 40 and 55 years old who had recovered from COVID-19.

The chain uses TRBV19 and TRBJ1-3, with TRBD1 as a possible D gene (5 bases). This CDR3 region has 15 residues. Trimming took off 8 bases at V and 4 bases at J, with 18 bases between the two ends. Germline V gene data show CDR1 as LNHDA and CDR2 as SQIVND (reference sequence). Written as DNA, the CDR3 is TGTGCCAGTTCCCCCGGGGGAGGCTACGGAAACACCATATATTTT. Amino acid sequence: CASSPGGGYGNTIYF.

The gene calls are TRBV2 and TRBJ2-7; TRBD2 is a possible D gene (7 bases). Trimming left V 8 bases short and J 3 bases short, with 17 bases between. The CDR3 covers 14 residues. Germline V gives CDR1 SNHLY, CDR2 FYNNEI. CDR3 residues: CASLPGRGGYEQYF. CDR3 nucleotide sequence: TGTGCCAGCCTACCGGGTAGGGGGGGCTACGAGCAGTACTTC. Using reference TRBV2 and TRBJ2-7 for the parts outside the CDR3, the full variable domain is EPEVTQTPSHQVTQMGQEVILRCVPISNHLYFYWYRQILGQKVEFLVSFYNNEISEKSEIFDDQFSVERPDGSNFTLKIRSTKLEDSAMYFCASLPGRGGYEQYFGPGTRLTVT.

This clone was recorded a few times. The sample holds other DNA sequences that translate to the same CDR3. V is TRBV18 and J is TRBJ1-1; no clear D gene. The CDR3 sequence is 13 residues long. V was trimmed by 2 bases and J by 0 bases, leaving 4 bases between them. The germline gives CDR1 KGHSH, CDR2 LQKENI. CDR3 sequence: CASSPTVNTEAFF. The CDR3 DNA follows: TGTGCCAGCTCACCAACAGTGAACACTGAAGCTTTCTTT.

This clone was counted a single time. The gene calls are TRBV19 and TRBJ2-5; no reliable D call. CDR3 length equals 21 residues. Germline V gene sequence: CDR1 LNHDA, CDR2 SQIVND (reference sequence). The V gene lost 6 bases and the J gene lost 5 bases, with 37 bases spanning the gap. CDR3 sequence: CASSSVYRYVRYGKVEETQYF. CDR3 DNA: TGTGCCAGTAGCAGCGTCTATAGATACGTAAGGTATGGAAAGGTGGAGGAGACCCAGTACTTC.

V is TRBV7-3 and J is TRBJ2-1, with 14 bases aligning to TRBD2. V was clipped by 2 bases and J by 8 bases; unmatched bases: 2. The germline V gene encodes CDR1 SGHTA and CDR2 FQGTGA. CDR3 size: 15 residues. Here the CDR3 reads CASSLQGLAGDEQFF. CDR3 coding DNA: TGTGCCAGCAGCTTACAGGGACTAGCGGGAGATGAGCAGTTCTTC.

The V and J genes are TRBV5-4 and TRBJ2-1; 9 positions agree with TRBD1. This CDR3 is built from 15 residues. V lost 4 bases, J lost 4 bases, and 6 bases stayed unmatched. Germline V gene sequence: CDR1 SGHNT, CDR2 YYREEE (reference sequence). CDR3 residues: CASSPTGGQYNEQFF. The CDR3 DNA sequence: TGTGCCAGCAGCCCTACAGGGGGCCAATACAATGAGCAGTTCTTC.

The chain carries TRBV18 and TRBJ1-1, with D tentatively TRBD1 (6 bases). The CDR3 totals 14 residues. Trimming cost V 3 bases and J 3 bases, with 11 bases left between them. Per the germline V gene, CDR1 is KGHSH and CDR2 is LQKENI. The CDR3 spells CASSPTDRDTEAFF. As DNA, the CDR3 is TGTGCCAGCTCACCGACGGACAGAGACACTGAAGCTTTCTTT.

The count of this clone is one. The chain couples TRBV19 to TRBJ1-1; a possible D gene is TRBD1 (5 bases). Per germline, CDR1 LNHDA and CDR2 SQIVND (reference sequence). Trimming pared 7 bases from V and 1 base from J, leaving 16 bases between. The CDR3 loop spans 15 amino acids. CDR3 region: CASTRPGNANTEAFF. CDR3 DNA: TGTGCCAGTACAAGGCCAGGGAACGCGAACACTGAAGCTTTCTTT.

About this clone: Other DNA variants within this sample encode the same CDR3. The chain carries TRBV5-1 and TRBJ2-5; 8 bases line up with TRBD1. Germline V gene sequence: CDR1 SGHRS, CDR2 YFSETQ. This CDR3 has 15 amino acids. J was trimmed by 4 bases and V by 2 bases; bases with no gene match: 7. The CDR3 region has the DNA TGCGCCAGCAGCTTCGAGCCAGGGGGCAGAGAGACCCAGTACTTC. Its translation is CASSFEPGGRETQYF.

This clone was counted a single time. The chain has TRBV11-2 and TRBJ2-1; D might be TRBD1 (5 bases). The V gene's germline CDR1 is SGHAT and CDR2 FQNNGV. This CDR3 comprises 15 residues. V lost 5 bases to trimming and J lost 7 bases, with 18 bases between them. The CDR3 region is CASSDVQGQVNEQFF. CDR3 bases: TGTGCCAGCAGCGACGTGCAGGGTCAGGTGAATGAGCAGTTCTTC.

V and J are TRBV7-9 and TRBJ1-3; unclear D gene. V was clipped by 1 base and J by 0 bases, with 10 bases between them. The CDR3 is 16 amino acids. Germline V gene data show CDR1 as SEHNR and CDR2 as FQNEAQ (reference sequence). The CDR3 bases are TGTGCCAGCAGCTTAGGGCGGCCCAGCTCTGGAAACACCATATATTTT. This encodes CASSLGRPSSGNTIYF.

The gene calls are TRBV5-1 and TRBJ1-2; possibly TRBD1 for D (6 bases). Trimming removed 0 bases from V and 0 bases from J, with 12 bases in between. The germline gives CDR1 SGHRS, CDR2 YFSETQ. CDR3 length: 16 residues. CDR3 residues: CASSLDRVSANYGYTF. DNA of the CDR3: TGCGCCAGCAGCTTGGACAGGGTTTCCGCTAACTATGGCTACACCTTC.

Written as DNA, the CDR3 is TGTGCTAGTGGTTCCGCGGGAGGGACCTCTAGTGAGCAGTTCTTC. This gives the protein CASGSAGGTSSEQFF. V gene TRBV12-5 combines with J gene TRBJ2-1; TRBD2 agrees at 9 bases. Germline-derived CDR1 and CDR2 are LGHNT and FRNRAP. V was pared by 4 bases and J by 9 bases, with 10 bases of the junction left unmatched. This CDR3 spans 15 amino acids.

V and J are TRBV3-1 (or the pseudogene TRBV3-2) and TRBJ1-2, with D perhaps TRBD1 (6 bases). The CDR3 runs 12 residues. CDR1 LGHDT and CDR2 YNNKEL come from the germline V gene (reference sequence). V shed 0 bases and J shed 10 bases, with 9 bases lying between them. CDR3 loop: CASSQDTGSYTF. Here the CDR3 DNA reads TGTGCCAGCAGCCAAGATACAGGGTCCTACACCTTC.

The V gene is TRBV4-2, the J gene TRBJ2-7, with D maybe TRBD1 (5 bases). Germline V gene lookup returns CDR1 LGHNA and CDR2 YNFKEQ. This CDR3 contains 15 residues. Trimming cost V 4 bases and J 3 bases, with 16 bases left between them. Here the CDR3 reads CASSPSRVQGYEQYF. CDR3 in DNA: TGTGCCAGCAGCCCGTCCCGGGTGCAGGGCTACGAGCAGTACTTC.

The chain joins TRBV7-2 to TRBJ2-7, with 15 bases matching TRBD2. Germline V gene data show CDR1 as SGHTA and CDR2 as FQGNSA. Unmatched junction bases numbered 11, after V lost 4 bases and J lost 1 base. The CDR3 runs to 19 residues. DNA for the CDR3: TGTGCCAGCAGCTCGTGGACTAGCGGGAGGGCCTCACTGTCCTACGAGCAGTACTTC. Translating it yields CASSSWTSGRASLSYEQYF.

CDR3 sequence: CAWSVGRAADTQYF. The CDR3 DNA is TGTGCCTGGAGTGTGGGCCGAGCGGCAGATACGCAGTATTTT. This sequence joins TRBV30 and TRBJ2-3; tentatively, D is TRBD2 (5 bases). The CDR3 has 14 residues. Trimming shortened V by 0 bases and J by 4 bases, and 11 bases separated the two germline ends. Looked up from germline, CDR1 is GTSNPN and CDR2 is SVGIG (reference sequence).

The J gene is TRBJ2-7, the V gene TRBV7-9; 8 bases fit TRBD1. The V gene's germline CDR1 is SEHNR and CDR2 FQNEAQ (reference sequence). CDR3 length: 15 residues. The J segment lost 3 bases and the V segment lost 9 bases, leaving 13 bases of the junction unmatched. CDR3 nucleotide sequence: TGTGCCAGATATCTACAGGGGGAAAAAAGCTACGAGCAGTACTTC. This translates into CARYLQGEKSYEQYF.

The chain couples TRBV19 to TRBJ2-7, with TRBD1 as a possible D gene (6 bases). This CDR3 spans 13 amino acids. CDR1 is LNHDA and CDR2 is SQIVND in the germline V gene (reference sequence). The germline V and J ends were trimmed by 4 bases and 7 bases, with 14 bases remaining between them. The CDR3 DNA reads as TGTGCCAGTAGTAAGGCAGGGGTGGGAGAGCAGTACTTC. Its protein product is CASSKAGVGEQYF.

This clone occurred once. The chain links TRBV9 to TRBJ2-3; D gene uncertain. This CDR3 comprises 15 residues. The V gene's germline CDR1 is SGDLS and CDR2 YYNGEE. Between the trimmed V and J ends, which lost 10 bases and 0 bases, there was a span of 18 bases. In DNA, the CDR3 is TGTGCCCACGTAGCAAGTGTAACTAGCACAGATACGCAGTATTTT. Protein: CAHVASVTSTDTQYF.

The rearrangement links TRBV5-1 to TRBJ2-1, with 9 bases identical to TRBD2. The CDR3 runs to 14 residues. Germline values: CDR1 SGHRS, CDR2 YFSETQ. V was pared by 2 bases and J by 6 bases, with 3 bases of the junction left unmatched. This CDR3 is CASSLLAGPNEQFF. In DNA form, the CDR3 reads TGCGCCAGCAGCTTACTAGCGGGCCCCAATGAGCAGTTCTTC.

The chain employs TRBV3-1 (or the pseudogene TRBV3-2) and TRBJ1-1; D ambiguous. Germline CDR1 is LGHDT and CDR2 is YNNKEL (reference sequence). The CDR3 consists of 14 residues. V lost 1 base, J lost 2 bases, and 8 bases lay in between. CDR3: CASSQARVNTEAFF. The CDR3 DNA reads TGTGCCAGCAGCCAAGCAAGAGTCAACACTGAAGCTTTCTTT.

The V and J genes are TRBV30 and TRBJ1-5, with TRBD1 identical over 9 bases. The CDR3 covers 12 residues. V trimming: 1 base; J trimming: 9 bases; junction bases outside the gene matches: 1. Germline V gene sequence: CDR1 GTSNPN, CDR2 SVGIG (reference sequence). CDR3 amino acids: CAWSETGGPQHF. In DNA, the CDR3 is TGTGCCTGGAGTGAGACAGGGGGGCCCCAGCATTTT.

This sequence joins TRBV2 and TRBJ1-5; TRBD1 matches 7 bases. J gave up 1 base and V 9 bases, and 9 bases lay outside the gene matches. CDR3 size: 15 residues. Germline V gene lookup returns CDR1 SNHLY and CDR2 FYNNEI. CDR3 loop: CASTREGQSNQPQHF. The CDR3 DNA is TGTGCCAGTACCCGAGAGGGACAGAGCAATCAGCCCCAGCATTTT.

The chain has TRBV7-2 and TRBJ2-1, with 9 positions matching TRBD1. The germline V gene has CDR1 SGHTA and CDR2 FQGNSA. There are 15 residues in the CDR3. The J segment lost 7 bases and the V segment lost 4 bases, leaving 8 bases of the junction unmatched. The CDR3 protein is CASSSTGGIWNEQFF. The CDR3 coding sequence is TGTGCCAGCAGCTCCACAGGGGGCATCTGGAATGAGCAGTTCTTC.

The chain has TRBV4-1 and TRBJ1-2; maybe TRBD1 (5 bases). Germline V CDR1 and CDR2: MGHRA, YSYEKL. The CDR3 has 13 residues. V was pared by 3 bases and J by 4 bases, with 9 bases between. The CDR3 DNA is TGCGCCAGCAGCCATGGGGGGGGCTATGGCTACACCTTC. Translating gives CASSHGGGYGYTF.

CDR3 sequence: CASSPPWGVGYEQYF. The CDR3 nucleotides are TGTGCCAGCAGCCCCCCGTGGGGAGTTGGCTACGAGCAGTACTTC. V and J are TRBV7-9 and TRBJ2-7, with D tentatively TRBD2 (5 bases). CDR3 length: 15 amino acids. V was trimmed by 5 bases and J by 3 bases, leaving 17 bases between them. Looked up from germline, CDR1 is SEHNR and CDR2 is FQNEAQ (reference sequence).

The chain couples TRBV4-2 to TRBJ2-2, with a tentative D call TRBD2 (5 bases). This CDR3 spans 17 amino acids. Per the germline V gene, CDR1 is LGHNA and CDR2 is YNFKEQ. V was cut by 4 bases and J by 5 bases, with 20 bases left in between. This CDR3 is CASSRDAGSSGTGELFF. The DNA of the CDR3 is TGTGCCAGCAGCCGCGATGCCGGGTCCTCGGGGACCGGGGAGCTGTTTTTT.

The rearrangement joins TRBV27 to TRBJ1-4, with 10 nucleotides matching TRBD1. The CDR3 has 16 amino acids. With V trimmed by 5 bases and J by 6 bases, 9 bases remained unmatched. Germline V lookup: CDR1 MNHEY, CDR2 SMNVEV (reference sequence). The CDR3 loop is CASSGDGQGVYEKLFF. The CDR3 DNA reads as TGTGCCAGCAGTGGGGACGGACAGGGGGTTTATGAAAAACTGTTTTTT.

This chain links TRBV7-9 with TRBJ2-7, with 9 nucleotides matching TRBD2. V was clipped by 5 bases and J by 3 bases; unmatched bases: 8. The germline V gene has CDR1 SEHNR and CDR2 FQNEAQ (reference sequence). There are 15 residues in the CDR3. CDR3 region: CASSRTGLAGYEQYF. In DNA form, the CDR3 reads TGTGCCAGCAGCCGGACGGGACTAGCTGGCTACGAGCAGTACTTC.

The CDR3 sequence: CASSPREGNTDTQYF. Written as DNA, the CDR3 is TGTGCCAGCAGCCCACGGGAGGGAAACACAGATACGCAGTATTTT. This chain connects TRBV4-2 to TRBJ2-3, with TRBD2 matching 8 bases. CDR3 length: 15 residues. The ends lost 4 bases at V and 2 bases at J; junction bases unmatched: 5. CDR1 and CDR2 from the germline V gene are LGHNA and YNFKEQ.